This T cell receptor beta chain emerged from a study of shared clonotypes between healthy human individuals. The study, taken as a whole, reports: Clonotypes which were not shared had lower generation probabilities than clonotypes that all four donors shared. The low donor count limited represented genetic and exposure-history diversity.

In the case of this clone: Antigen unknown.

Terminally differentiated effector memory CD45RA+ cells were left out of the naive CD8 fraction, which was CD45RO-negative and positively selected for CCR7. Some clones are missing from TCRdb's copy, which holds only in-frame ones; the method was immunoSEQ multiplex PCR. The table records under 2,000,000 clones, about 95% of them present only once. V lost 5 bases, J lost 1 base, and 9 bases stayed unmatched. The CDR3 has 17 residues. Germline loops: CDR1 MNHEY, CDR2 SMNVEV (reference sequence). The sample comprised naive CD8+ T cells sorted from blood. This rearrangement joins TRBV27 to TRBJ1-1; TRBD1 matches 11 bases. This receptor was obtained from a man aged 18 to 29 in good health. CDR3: CASSLGTGGRANTEAFF. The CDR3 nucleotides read TGTGCCAGCAGTCTAGGGACAGGGGGGAGGGCGAACACTGAAGCTTTCTTT.